Below, 4 T cell receptor beta chains from the same sample are listed, as sequenced in a study of OX40 agonist ivuxolimab in advanced cancers. The method was immunoSEQ multiplex PCR; TCRdb's version includes in-frame clones alone and lacks a portion of them. Altogether tens of thousands of clones are present, about nine tenths being singletons, with the ten largest covering approximately 2.6%. Sequencing used CD4+ or CD8+ T cells sorted from blood, obtained in a trial of the OX40 agonist ivuxolimab. The source is an adult with an advanced solid tumor such as melanoma, head and neck, liver or kidney cancer.

This chain links TRBV27 with TRBJ2-5; 7 positions agree with TRBD2. V lost 5 bases to trimming and J lost 1 base; unmatched junction nucleotides: 10. Germline loops: CDR1 MNHEY, CDR2 SMNVEV (reference sequence). The CDR3 totals 16 residues. The CDR3 is CASSPTLADLQETQYF. CDR3 bases: TGTGCCAGCAGTCCCACTCTAGCGGATCTCCAAGAGACCCAGTACTTC.

The chain joins TRBV5-4 to TRBJ2-4; D remains ambiguous. Germline CDR1 is SGHNT and CDR2 is YYREEE (reference sequence). Between the trimmed V and J ends, which lost 0 bases and 1 base, there was a span of 11 bases. This CDR3 has 16 residues. The CDR3 coding sequence is TGTGCCAGCAGCTTGGATCCGGCTTGGGCCAAAAACATTCAGTACTTC. Amino acids: CASSLDPAWAKNIQYF.

This clone appeared a few times. The chain combines TRBV4-1 with TRBJ2-1; TRBD2 matches 16 bases. The CDR3 spans 17 residues. From germline, CDR1 is MGHRA and CDR2 YSYEKL. With 3 bases clipped from V and 13 bases from J, the junction kept 12 bases outside the gene matches. CDR3 residues: CASSQGPGTSGRASQFF. DNA for the CDR3: TGCGCCAGCAGCCAGGGCCCCGGGACTAGCGGGAGGGCCTCCCAGTTCTTC.

This chain uses TRBV27 with TRBJ1-2; the D gene is possibly TRBD1 (6 bases). CDR1 is MNHEY, CDR2 SMNVEV, per germline (reference sequence). CDR3 length equals 13 residues. Trimming shortened V by 6 bases and J by 4 bases, and 12 bases separated the two germline ends. The CDR3 coding sequence is TGTGCCAGCAGATCGCAGGGGACCTATGGCTACACCTTC. Amino acid sequence: CASRSQGTYGYTF.